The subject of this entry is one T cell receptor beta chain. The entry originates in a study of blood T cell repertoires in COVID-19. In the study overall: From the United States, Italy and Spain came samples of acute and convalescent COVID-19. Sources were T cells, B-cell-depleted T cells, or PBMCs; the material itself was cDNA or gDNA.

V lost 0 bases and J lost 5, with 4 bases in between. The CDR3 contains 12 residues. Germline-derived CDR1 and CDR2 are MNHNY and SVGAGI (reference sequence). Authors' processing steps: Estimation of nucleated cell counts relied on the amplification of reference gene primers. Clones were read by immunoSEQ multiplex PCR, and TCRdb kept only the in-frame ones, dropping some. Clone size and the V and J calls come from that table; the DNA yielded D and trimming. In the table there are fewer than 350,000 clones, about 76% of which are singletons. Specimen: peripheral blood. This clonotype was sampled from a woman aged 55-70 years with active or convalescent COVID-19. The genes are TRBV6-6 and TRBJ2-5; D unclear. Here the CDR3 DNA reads TGTGCCAGCAGTTACTCGCGGGAGACCCAGTACTTC. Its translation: CASSYSRETQYF.